Each of the 2 T cell receptor beta chains below was sequenced from the same sample in a study of blood T cell repertoires in COVID-19. Profiling relied on immunoSEQ multiplex PCR, and the TCRdb table lists in-frame clones only, not all of them. The table records roughly 250,000 clones, 83% of them present only once. Sequencing was done on a sample of peripheral blood. These receptors came from a man aged 40-49 years with active or convalescent COVID-19.

This chain connects TRBV19 to TRBJ2-2; 13 bases line up with TRBD2. The CDR3 spans 17 residues. V shed 6 bases, J shed 8 bases, and the junction held 12 bases outside the gene matches. From germline, CDR1 is LNHDA and CDR2 SQIVND (reference sequence). The DNA of the CDR3 is TGTGCCAGTAGAGAAACGGGACTAGCGGGGCGTGCGGGGGAGCTGTTTTTT. Translation gives CASRETGLAGRAGELFF.

J is TRBJ1-3 and V is TRBV6-5, with D maybe TRBD1 (6 bases). The V end was cut by 7 bases, the J end by 4 bases, with 8 bases between. CDR3 length equals 12 residues. CDR1 and CDR2 from the germline V gene are MNHEY and SVGAGI. CDR3 sequence: CASTGVGNTIYF. DNA of the CDR3: TGTGCCAGCACAGGGGTAGGAAACACCATATATTTT.